This record covers a single T cell receptor (beta chain). Original processing notes: Amplification of reference gene primers provided the estimated nucleated cell counts. Clones were read by immunoSEQ multiplex PCR, and TCRdb kept only the in-frame ones, dropping some. The V and J calls and the clone size are those of that table, but D and trimming were determined from the DNA. The sample yields about 83,000 clones, around 90% seen once. The sample is drawn from a study of blood T cell repertoires in COVID-19. Overall study context: Samples taken during acute and convalescent COVID-19 were collected in the United States, Italy and Spain. The analysed material was cDNA or gDNA that came from T cells, B-cell-depleted T cells, or PBMCs.

The CDR3 spans 14 residues. Germline values: CDR1 SGHRS, CDR2 YFSETQ. With 0 bases clipped from V and 11 bases from J, the junction kept 8 bases outside the gene matches. This chain connects TRBV5-1 to TRBJ1-3, with 7 bases that match TRBD1. The origin of this receptor is a human donor in a cohort sampled during active COVID-19. Sequences were obtained from peripheral blood. This CDR3 reads CASSLAPTGEAIYF. The CDR3 DNA reads as TGCGCCAGCAGCTTGGCCCCTACAGGGGAGGCCATATATTTT.